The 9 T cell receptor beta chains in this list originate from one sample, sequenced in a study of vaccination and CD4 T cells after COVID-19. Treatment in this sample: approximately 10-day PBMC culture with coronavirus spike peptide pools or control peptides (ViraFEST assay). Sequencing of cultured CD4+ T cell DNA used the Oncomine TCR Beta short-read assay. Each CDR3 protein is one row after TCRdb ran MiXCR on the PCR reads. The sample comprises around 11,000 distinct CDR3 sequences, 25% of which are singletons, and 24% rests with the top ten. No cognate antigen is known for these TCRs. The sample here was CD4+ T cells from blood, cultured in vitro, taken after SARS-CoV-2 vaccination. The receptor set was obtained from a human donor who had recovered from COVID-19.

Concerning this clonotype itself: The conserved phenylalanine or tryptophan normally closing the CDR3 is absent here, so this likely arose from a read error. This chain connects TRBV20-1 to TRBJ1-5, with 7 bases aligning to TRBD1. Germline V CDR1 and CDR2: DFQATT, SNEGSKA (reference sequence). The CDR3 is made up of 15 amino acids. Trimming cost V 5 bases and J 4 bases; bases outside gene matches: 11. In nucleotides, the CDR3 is TGCAGTGCTCCTCCGGGCAGGGGGTTGAATCAGCCCCAGCATTCT. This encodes CSAPPGRGLNQPQHS.

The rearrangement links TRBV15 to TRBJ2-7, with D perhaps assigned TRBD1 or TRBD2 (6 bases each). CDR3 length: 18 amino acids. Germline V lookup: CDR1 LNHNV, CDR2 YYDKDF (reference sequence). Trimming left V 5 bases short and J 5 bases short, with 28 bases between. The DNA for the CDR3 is TGTGCCACCAGCCCTCGGGCCGTTAGTACAGGGAGGATAAACGAGCAGTACTTC. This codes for CATSPRAVSTGRINEQYF.

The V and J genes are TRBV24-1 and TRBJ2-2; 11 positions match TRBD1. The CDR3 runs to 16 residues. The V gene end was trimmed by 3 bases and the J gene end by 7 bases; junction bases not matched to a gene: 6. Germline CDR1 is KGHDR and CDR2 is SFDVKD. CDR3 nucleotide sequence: TGTGCCACCAGTGATCCCGGACAGGGGGCGGTCGGGGAGCTGTTTTTT. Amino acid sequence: CATSDPGQGAVGELFF.

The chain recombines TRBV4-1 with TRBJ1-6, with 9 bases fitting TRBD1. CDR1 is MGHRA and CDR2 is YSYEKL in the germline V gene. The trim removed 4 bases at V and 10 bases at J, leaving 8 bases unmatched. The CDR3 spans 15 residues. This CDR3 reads CASSPTGGAGSPLHF. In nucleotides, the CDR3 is TGCGCCAGCAGCCCCACAGGGGGCGCGGGATCACCCCTCCACTTT.

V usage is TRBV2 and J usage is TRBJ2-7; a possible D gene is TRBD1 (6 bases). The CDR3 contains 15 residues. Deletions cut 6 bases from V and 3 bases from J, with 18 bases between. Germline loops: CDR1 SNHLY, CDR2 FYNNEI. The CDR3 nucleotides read TGTGCCAGCAGACCTGATGAGCGGACAGTCTACGAGCAGTACTTC. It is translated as CASRPDERTVYEQYF.

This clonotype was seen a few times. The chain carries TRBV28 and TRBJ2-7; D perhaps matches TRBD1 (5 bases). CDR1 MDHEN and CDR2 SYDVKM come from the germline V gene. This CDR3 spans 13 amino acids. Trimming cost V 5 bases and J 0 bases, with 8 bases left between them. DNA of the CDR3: TGTGCCAGCAGTCCCAGGGTCTCCTACGAGCAGTACTTC. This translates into CASSPRVSYEQYF.

For the CDR3, the DNA is TGTGCCAGCAGTTCTGTGGGAGGCAATTCACCCCTCCACTTT. Protein sequence: CASSSVGGNSPLHF. V is TRBV28 and J is TRBJ1-6; no clear D gene. Germline V gene data show CDR1 as MDHEN and CDR2 as SYDVKM. CDR3 size: 14 residues. Trimming removed 4 bases from V and 7 bases from J, with 11 bases in between.

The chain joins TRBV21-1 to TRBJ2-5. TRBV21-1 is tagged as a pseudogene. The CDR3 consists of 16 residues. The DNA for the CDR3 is TGTGCCAGCAGCAAAGTAGGGAAACCGTCACGGGAGACCCAGTACTTC. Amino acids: CASSKVGKPSRETQYF.

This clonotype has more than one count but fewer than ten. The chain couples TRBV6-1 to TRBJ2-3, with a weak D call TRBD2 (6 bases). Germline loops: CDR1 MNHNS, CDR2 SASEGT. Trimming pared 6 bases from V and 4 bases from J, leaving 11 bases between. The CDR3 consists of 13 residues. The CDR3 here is CASSRPGADTQYF. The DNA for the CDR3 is TGTGCCAGCAGCCGCCCGGGGGCAGATACGCAGTATTTT.